This TCR beta chain was identified in a study of shared clonotypes between healthy human individuals. Deep-level assay runs were performed. Assay: immunoSEQ multiplex PCR; the TCRdb copy retains only in-frame clones and omits some. The sample holds a few million clones; approximately 95% are singletons and the top ten take 0.1% to 0.15%. Looked up from germline, CDR1 is SGHAT and CDR2 is FQNNGV. V shed 0 bases and J shed 11 bases, with 14 bases lying between them. The length of the CDR3 is 15 residues. This sequence originates from a man aged 18-30 years in good health. The J gene is TRBJ1-6, the V gene TRBV11-2; D is possibly TRBD1 (5 bases). Specimen: naive CD4+ T cells sorted from blood. The subset: CD45RA+ positively selected. In nucleotides, the CDR3 is TGTGCCAGCAGCTTAGATCAGGGCGGGAGGACACCCCTCCACTTT. Translated: CASSLDQGGRTPLHF.